This TCR beta chain was observed in a study of cytomegalovirus exposure and HLA in healthy donors (dated 2017 in TCRdb). For the study in its entirety: In an earlier analysis of 587 of the donors, approximately 260 Gb of sequence data and some 100 million unique TCR beta sequences from 180 million or so T cells were reported. Using immunosequencing, the study profiled T cell repertoires from fewer than 700 subjects and related those repertoires to cytomegalovirus serostatus. The study aimed to test whether signatures of past pathogen exposure could be identified by cataloging public T cell receptors. An earlier analysis of approximately 500 of the donors applied high-throughput TCR beta sequencing to assess whether each TCR beta V gene segment acted as functional or pseudogenic. Every repertoire in the discovery cohort had been generated on one and the same sequencing platform. HLA typing covered class I and class II loci at four-digit resolution. Among the roughly 430 genotyped donors, around 81% belonged to the genetic ancestry cluster associated with self-reported Caucasian donors. Among about 370 genotyped donors of the cohort, an average of around 250,000 unique TCR beta nucleotide sequences was sequenced per donor, of which about 18% were non-productive. Alongside the repertoire data, information on donor age, sex, ethnicity and CMV serostatus was compiled. To predict cytomegalovirus infection status, the study combined high-throughput TCR immunosequencing, statistical association of individual TCRs with disease status, and machine learning. In addition to the first cohort of around 670 subjects, a separate validation cohort of about 120 different subjects was used. In the later analysis, no new phenotypic data were used to find candidate immune exposures; instead, reliance was placed on TCR beta sequences and their occurrence across donors. The number of typed donors differed by locus: about 620-630 for A, B, C, DRB1 and DQB1; 522 for DQA1; 606 for DPA1; and around 470 for DPB1. A handful of DR-DQ haplotypes were handled as single units for association and clustering because linkage in the cohort was strong. A later analysis re-analyzed previously published TCR beta repertoires from 500 to 700 donors and added high-resolution HLA genotyping to study TCR occurrence patterns. An early release that covered 500 to 800 HLA-typed donors contained around 330 gigabases of sequencing data and tens of millions of unique TCR sequences. Genome-wide SNP genotypes for about three fifths of the 666 donors were used in a later genetic analysis, which treated that subset as a discovery cohort.

Libraries came from the immunoSEQ multiplex PCR assay. A mixture of 60 forward primers for TCR Vbeta segments and 13 reverse primers for TCR Jbeta segments was used in the multiplex PCR. A multiplex PCR assay on genomic DNA amplified the CDR3 region of rearranged TCR beta genes. Amplified TCR beta libraries were sequenced as 87-base-pair reads on the Illumina HiSeq System. In the authors' own workflow: A later analysis counted about 82 million unique TCR beta chains across the 690 or so repertoires, and around 12 million of these chains were shared by at least two donors. A nearest-neighbor algorithm error-corrected the raw reads and collapsed the reads into unique sequences, merging closely related sequences to remove PCR and sequencing errors. CDR3 sequences were aligned to IMGT reference sequences to assign V, D and J gene segments. For a sequence to be retained, a match of at least six nucleotides to both a V gene segment and a J gene segment was required. A rearrangement counted as productive if the CDR3 had no stop codons and remained in frame with V and J, and every other rearrangement counted as non-productive. CDR3 was defined according to IMGT convention as the region running from the second conserved V-encoded cysteine to the conserved J-encoded phenylalanine. The earlier analysis of roughly 590 of the donors excluded any sequence lacking an unambiguous match to a single V gene segment. In an earlier analysis of approximately 560 of the donors, a V segment was called functional when productive rearrangements were above 56.7%, and segregating when the standard deviation between donors exceeded 5%. A statistical classification framework was built for diagnosing cytomegalovirus status from the catalog of TCR beta chain sequences. V and J gene assignment, in a later analysis, came from comparing TCR nucleotide sequences with IMGT/GENE-DB human TR gene sequences. A later analysis assigned CDR3 sequences and most-parsimonious VDJ recombination scenarios with the TCRdist pipeline. A later analysis defined each TCR beta chain by its CDR3 amino acid sequence plus V-gene family, and excluded reads lacking a unique V-gene family. A later analysis removed 600 or so highly shared, low-generation-probability nucleotide sequences to deal with suspected cross-contamination and a sequencing artifact. For each public chain, a later analysis derived a clonal expansion index from normalized ranks of inferred template counts within each repertoire. In a later analysis, generation probabilities were computed with a VDJ recombination model fitted to out-of-frame rearrangements, and the resulting probabilities were checked against IGoR. Hypergeometric tests were used in a later analysis to score TCR-TCR, TCR-HLA and TCR-CMV co-occurrence, with a repertoire-size bias correction applied to the TCR pairs. To estimate false discovery rates, a later analysis permuted the HLA or CMV assignments 20 times. In a later analysis, co-occurring TCRs were grouped using DBSCAN, with TCRdist sequence similarity added in when clustering inside HLA-allele-positive subsets. Repertoires with fewer than 30,000 or more than 120,000 public chains were left out of co-occurrence clustering, as were about five repertoires with anomalous nucleotide sharing. Here the immuneACCESS table is served through TCRdb, limited to in-frame sequences with V and J called. Missing clones are a known gap in these copies; in checked studies unresolved V genes cover under half, and the rest lacks a known reason. V and J calls and clone size are given by that table; D and trimming were obtained from the DNA. The sample table shows about 130,000 clones, and over 75% are seen once. The ten largest account for under 2% of the sample.

About this clone itself: Which antigen it targets is not known. The sample holds no much larger clone one base away, and base qualities are not on file.

The investigation overall reported the following: Some IMGT-functional V segments, including TRBV6-2 and TRBV6-3, could not be distinguished by the 87-base-pair reads and were therefore excluded. A later analysis associated approximately 17,000 TCR beta sequences with specific HLA alleles at a false discovery rate of 0.05. The cohort was sequenced for TCR beta chains only, and without alpha or paired-chain data the features that could be detected were limited. In a later genetic analysis, a missense DCLRE1C variant was associated with V-gene and J-gene trimming of TCR beta chains, and the association was replicated in an independent cohort. The classifier was reported to diagnose cytomegalovirus status with high specificity and sensitivity in both the original and validation cohorts. Most TCR sequences were observed very rarely across donors, whereas some public TCRs were present in many individuals. HLA typing was unavailable for some donors at each locus, so association tests used only the typed subset. Around 16 rarely observed V segments, including chromosome 9 orphons, were excluded from the earlier analysis of 550 to 700 of the donors because counts were too low. CMV serostatus was the only immune exposure information available for the cohort. Most CMV-associated TCR beta chains appeared to be HLA-restricted in a later analysis, and the HLA associations seemed to be driven largely by CMV exposure. In the study, roughly 160 TCR beta chains were listed as associated with cytomegalovirus. Linkage disequilibrium might explain the correlated functional status among segregating V segments, but an unknown experimental factor could not be ruled out. The sequencing pipeline was judged likely to have produced a cluster of highly shared sequence variants as a technical artifact. When HLA alleles, especially DR and DQ, strongly co-occurred, TCR associations were difficult to assign to individual alleles. In a later genetic analysis, fewer N-insertions in productive TCRs were reported among donors in an Asian-associated ancestry cluster than the 666-donor mean. A later analysis reported that several top co-occurrence clusters appeared linked to parvovirus B19, influenza, CMV and Epstein-Barr virus. In an earlier analysis of several hundred of the donors, most TCR beta V segments were observed in productive rearrangements about 87% or about 30% of the time, broadly matching IMGT annotations. Sequencing depth was assumed to be roughly uniform across donors in the presence/absence analyses, though that assumption may not hold. A further reported finding was that TCR beta sequences accurately predicted the HLA-A and HLA-B alleles for most subjects in the first cohort. The authors suggested that the approach could potentially be generalized to other disease states and immunological phenotypes. Compared with equally common non-associated chains, HLA-associated TCR beta chains in a later analysis were more clonally expanded and had lower generation probabilities. A few of the identified cytomegalovirus-associated TCR beta chains were confirmed in vitro to be specific for cytomegalovirus antigens. A later analysis found that TCR association rates varied across HLA loci, with DRB1 alleles showing the most associated TCRs and HLA-C alleles the fewest.

In total, just over 650 healthy bone marrow donors made up the cohort. At the time of sampling, all cohort members were nominally healthy, though unrecorded immune exposures were likely present. The donor was CMV seronegative and belonged to the group of more than 300 seronegative cohort members. Each donor provided a peripheral blood sample, and peripheral blood mononuclear cells were used for TCR beta sequencing. The Qiagen DNeasy Blood Extraction Kit was used to extract genomic DNA from the blood cell samples. The V and J ends are trimmed by 3 bases and 0 bases, leaving 6 bases between them. The germline V gene gives CDR1 as ENHRY and CDR2 as SYGVKD. The CDR3, cysteine through phenylalanine, is 14 amino acids long. Of all the DNA, just the CDR3 is kept, 42 bases in frame from base 1.

The chain is encoded by TRBV10-3 joined to TRBJ1-3; the D gene identity is not certain. This TCR derives from a boy aged 10-17 years in good health and CMV-seronegative. Sequenced sample: PBMCs. Here is the DNA: TGTGCCATCAGTGAATCGAGCTCTGGAAACACCATATATTTT. This is translated as CAISESSSGNTIYF.